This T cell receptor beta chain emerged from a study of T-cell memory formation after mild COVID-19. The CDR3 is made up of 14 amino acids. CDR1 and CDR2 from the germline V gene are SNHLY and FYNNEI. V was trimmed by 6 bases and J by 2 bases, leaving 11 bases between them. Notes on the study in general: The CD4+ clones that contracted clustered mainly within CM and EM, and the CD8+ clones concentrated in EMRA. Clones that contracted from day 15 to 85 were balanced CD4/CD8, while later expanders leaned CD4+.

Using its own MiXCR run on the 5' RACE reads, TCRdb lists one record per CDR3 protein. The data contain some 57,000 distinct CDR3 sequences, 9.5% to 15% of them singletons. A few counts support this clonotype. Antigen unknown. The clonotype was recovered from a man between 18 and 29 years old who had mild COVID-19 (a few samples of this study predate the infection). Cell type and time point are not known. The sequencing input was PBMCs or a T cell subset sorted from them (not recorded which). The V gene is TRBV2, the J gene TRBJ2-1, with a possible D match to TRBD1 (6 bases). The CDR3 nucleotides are TGTGCCAGCAGCGGACAGACTACCTACAATGAGCAGTTCTTC. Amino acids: CASSGQTTYNEQFF.